A single sample is the source of the 4 T cell receptor beta chains below, sequenced in a study of T cell repertoires in cytomegalovirus infection (dated 2019 in TCRdb). The sequencing machine was an Illumina HiSeq 1500. In-frame beta chains were kept once TCRdb had trimmed the public reads at Q25 with fastp and called clones with MiXCR. Merged by CDR3 protein, the rows form single entries marked with the most common genes and DNA. This sample lists some 220,000 distinct CDR3 sequences; about 7% were detected once. The ten largest clones capture roughly 6% of the sample. The sample comprised PBMCs. These receptor sequences come from a human donor in good health (CMV status not recorded). Some clones in this sample may be carry-over from other donors' samples.

The J gene is TRBJ2-2, the V gene TRBV19; 12 positions agree with TRBD2. Unmatched junction bases numbered 8, after V lost 5 bases and J lost 4 bases. CDR1 and CDR2 from the germline V gene are LNHDA and SQIVND (reference sequence). This CDR3 has 17 residues. This chain's CDR3 is CASSDRTSGIGTGELFF. The CDR3 DNA reads TGTGCCAGTAGTGACCGGACTAGCGGGATTGGCACCGGGGAGCTGTTTTTT.

This clonotype showed up many times. The CDR3 DNA reads as TGCGCCAGCAGCTTGTCGAGACTAGCGGGGCAATCCTACGAGCAGTACTTC. It encodes CASSLSRLAGQSYEQYF. V gene TRBV5-1 combines with J gene TRBJ2-7; TRBD2 agrees at 11 bases. V shed 1 base, J shed 1 base, and the junction held 7 bases outside the gene matches. The germline CDR1 and CDR2 sequences are SGHRS and YFSETQ. This CDR3 region has 17 residues. Variable domain in full (rest from reference TRBV5-1 and TRBJ2-7): KAGVTQTPRYLIKTRGQQVTLSCSPISGHRSVSWYQQTPGQGLQFLFEYFSETQRNKGNFPGRFSGRQFSNSRSEMNVSTLELGDSALYLCASSLSRLAGQSYEQYFGPGTRLTVT.

This clonotype has just a few counts. The J gene is TRBJ2-3, the V gene TRBV20-1; 9 nucleotides line up with TRBD2. The CDR3 has 16 amino acids. CDR1 DFQATT and CDR2 SNEGSKA come from the germline V gene (reference sequence). J was trimmed by 2 bases and V by 5 bases; bases with no gene match: 11. The CDR3 nucleotides read TGCAGTGCTCAAAAGGGTGCGGGAGGGCACACAGATACGCAGTATTTT. Translating it yields CSAQKGAGGHTDTQYF.

The chain is built from TRBV30 and TRBJ2-5, with a possible D match to TRBD2 (6 bases). The CDR3 extends over 13 amino acids. V dropped 4 bases and J dropped 5 bases, with 14 bases sitting between them. The germline V gene encodes CDR1 GTSNPN and CDR2 SVGIG (reference sequence). The CDR3 coding sequence is TGTGCCTGGATCGCCCTAGCGCGGGAGACCCAGTACTTC. It codes for CAWIALARETQYF. Full variable domain (outside the CDR3, taken from reference TRBV30 and TRBJ2-5): SQTIHQWPATLVQPVGSPLSLECTVEGTSNPNLYWYRQAAGRGLQLLFYSVGIGQISSEVPQNLSASRPQDRQFILSSKKLLLSDSGFYLCAWIALARETQYFGPGTRLLVL.